This entry describes one T cell receptor beta chain. Its target is not known. TCRdb recomputed calls from the reads with MiXCR, one row per CDR3 protein. The sample records about 400,000 distinct CDR3 sequences, roughly a third being singletons. This CDR3 comprises 14 residues. From germline, CDR1 is SGHNT and CDR2 YENEEA. Trimming took 2 bases from V and 4 from J, leaving 11 bases between them. The sample comes from a study of T cell repertoires in cytomegalovirus infection. V usage is TRBV11-3 and J usage is TRBJ2-5; tentative D call: TRBD2 (5 bases). The TCR originated in a human donor in good health (CMV status not recorded). Some clones in this sample may be carry-over from other donors' samples. Sequencing used cultured PBMCs, obtained from culture after CMV antigen stimulation. The CDR3 sequence is CASSLSLGRETQYF. The DNA of the CDR3 is TGTGCCAGCAGCTTAAGTCTAGGGAGAGAGACCCAGTACTTC. The full variable domain, completed using reference TRBV11-3 and TRBJ2-5, is EAGVVQSPRYKIIEKKQPVAFWCNPISGHNTLYWYLQNLGQGPELLIRYENEEAVDDSQLPKDRFSAERLKGVDSTLKIQPAELGDSAVYLCASSLSLGRETQYFGPGTRLLVL.